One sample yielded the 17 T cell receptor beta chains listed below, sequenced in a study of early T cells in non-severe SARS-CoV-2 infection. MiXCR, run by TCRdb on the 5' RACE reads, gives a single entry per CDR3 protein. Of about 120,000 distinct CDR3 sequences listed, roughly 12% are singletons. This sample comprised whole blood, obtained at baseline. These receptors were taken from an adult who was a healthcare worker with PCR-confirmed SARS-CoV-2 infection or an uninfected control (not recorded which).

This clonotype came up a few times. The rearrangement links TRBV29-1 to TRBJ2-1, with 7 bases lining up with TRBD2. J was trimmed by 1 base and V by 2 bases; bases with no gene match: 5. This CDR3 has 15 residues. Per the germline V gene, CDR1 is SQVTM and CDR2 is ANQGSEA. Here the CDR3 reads CSVERRGSSYNEQFF. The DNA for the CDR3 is TGCAGCGTTGAAAGGCGGGGGAGTTCCTACAATGAGCAGTTCTTC.

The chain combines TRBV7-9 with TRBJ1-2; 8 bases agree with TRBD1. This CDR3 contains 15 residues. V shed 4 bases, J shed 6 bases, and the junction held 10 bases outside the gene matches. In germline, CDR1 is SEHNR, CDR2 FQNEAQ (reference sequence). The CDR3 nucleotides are TGTGCCAGCAGCTCGGGCAGGACAGGGTACGATGGCTACACCTTC. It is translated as CASSSGRTGYDGYTF.

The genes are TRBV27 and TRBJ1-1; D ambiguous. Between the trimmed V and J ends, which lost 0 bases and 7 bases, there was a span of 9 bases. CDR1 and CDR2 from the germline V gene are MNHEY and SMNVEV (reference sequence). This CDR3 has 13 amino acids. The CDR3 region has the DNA TGTGCCAGCAGTTTATCATTGGGTTTTGAAGCTTTCTTT. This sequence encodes CASSLSLGFEAFF.

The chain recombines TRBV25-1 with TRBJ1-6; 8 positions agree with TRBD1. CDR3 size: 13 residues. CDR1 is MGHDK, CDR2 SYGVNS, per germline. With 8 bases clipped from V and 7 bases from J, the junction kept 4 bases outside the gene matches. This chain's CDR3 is CASCGQGNSPLHF. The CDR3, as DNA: TGTGCCAGCTGCGGACAGGGAAATTCACCCCTCCACTTT.

The CDR3 DNA is TGCAGCGTTGGTCTGGCGCAGGGGGCAAATGAGCAGTTCTTC. Protein product: CSVGLAQGANEQFF. The chain has TRBV29-1 and TRBJ2-1, with 8 bases matching TRBD1. This CDR3 is 14 amino acids long. V lost 4 bases and J lost 7; bases outside the gene matches: 9. Per germline, CDR1 SQVTM and CDR2 ANQGSEA.

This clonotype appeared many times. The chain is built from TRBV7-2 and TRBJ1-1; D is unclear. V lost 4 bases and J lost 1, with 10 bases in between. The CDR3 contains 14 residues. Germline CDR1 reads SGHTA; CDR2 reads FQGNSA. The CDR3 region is CASSSFNTNTEAFF. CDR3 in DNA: TGTGCCAGCAGCTCCTTTAACACGAACACTGAAGCTTTCTTT.

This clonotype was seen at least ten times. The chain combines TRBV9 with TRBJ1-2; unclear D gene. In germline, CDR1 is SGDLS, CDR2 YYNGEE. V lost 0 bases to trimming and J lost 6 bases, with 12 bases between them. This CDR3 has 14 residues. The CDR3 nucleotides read TGTGCCAGCAGCGTAGGCAAGGACCCACATGGCTACACCTTC. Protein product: CASSVGKDPHGYTF.

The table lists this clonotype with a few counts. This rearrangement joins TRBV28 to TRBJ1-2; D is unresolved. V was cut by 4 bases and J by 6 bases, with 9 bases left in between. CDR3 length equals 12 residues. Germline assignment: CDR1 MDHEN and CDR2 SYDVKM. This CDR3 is CASSSGRNGYTF. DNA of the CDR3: TGTGCCAGCAGTTCGGGTCGGAATGGCTACACCTTC.

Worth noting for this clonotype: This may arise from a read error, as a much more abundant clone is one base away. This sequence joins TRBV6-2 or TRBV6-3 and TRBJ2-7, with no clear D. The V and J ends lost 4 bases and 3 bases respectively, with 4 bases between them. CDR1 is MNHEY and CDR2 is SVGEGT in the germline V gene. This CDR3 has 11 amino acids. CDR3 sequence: CASSFNYEQYF. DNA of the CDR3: TGTGCCAGCAGTTTCAACTACGAGCAGTACTTC.

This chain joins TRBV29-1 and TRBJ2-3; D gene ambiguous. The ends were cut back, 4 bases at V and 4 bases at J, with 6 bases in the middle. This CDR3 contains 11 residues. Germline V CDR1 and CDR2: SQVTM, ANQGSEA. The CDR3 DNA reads TGCAGCGTTGGTGGGGCAGATACGCAGTATTTT. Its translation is CSVGGADTQYF.

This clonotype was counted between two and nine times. The CDR3 reads CASSYSDQETQYF. CDR3 DNA: TGTGCCAGCAGTTACAGCGACCAAGAGACCCAGTACTTC. V is TRBV6-6 and J is TRBJ2-5, with D unclear. The CDR3 extends over 13 amino acids. Germline V gives CDR1 MNHNY, CDR2 SVGAGI (reference sequence). The germline V and J ends were trimmed by 2 bases and 0 bases, with 4 bases remaining between them.

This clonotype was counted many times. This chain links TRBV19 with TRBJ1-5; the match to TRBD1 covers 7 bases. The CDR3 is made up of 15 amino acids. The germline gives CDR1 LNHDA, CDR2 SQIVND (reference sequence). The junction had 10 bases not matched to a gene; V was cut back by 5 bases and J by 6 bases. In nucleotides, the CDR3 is TGTGCCAGTAGTGCGACAGGGTCTGATATTCAGCCCCAGCATTTT. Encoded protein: CASSATGSDIQPQHF.

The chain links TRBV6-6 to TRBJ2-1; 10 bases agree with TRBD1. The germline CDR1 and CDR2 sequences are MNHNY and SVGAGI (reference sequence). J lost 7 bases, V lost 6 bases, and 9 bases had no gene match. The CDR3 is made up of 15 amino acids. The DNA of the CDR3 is TGTGCCAGCAGAGCGGGACAGGGGAAGGTAAATGAGCAGTTCTTC. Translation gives CASRAGQGKVNEQFF.

The CDR3 spells CASTDSSYNEQFF. CDR3 nucleotides: TGTGCCAGTACCGACTCGTCCTACAATGAGCAGTTCTTC. This rearrangement joins TRBV19 to TRBJ2-1; D uncertain. CDR3 size: 13 residues. The germline V and J ends were trimmed by 7 bases and 1 base, with 8 bases remaining between them. Germline values: CDR1 LNHDA, CDR2 SQIVND (reference sequence).

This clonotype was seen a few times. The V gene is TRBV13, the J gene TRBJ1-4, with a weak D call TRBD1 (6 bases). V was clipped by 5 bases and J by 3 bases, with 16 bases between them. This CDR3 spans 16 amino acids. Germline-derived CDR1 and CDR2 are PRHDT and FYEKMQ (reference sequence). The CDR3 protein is CASSQTTGTPNEKLFF. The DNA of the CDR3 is TGTGCCAGCAGCCAAACAACCGGGACACCTAATGAAAAACTGTTTTTT.

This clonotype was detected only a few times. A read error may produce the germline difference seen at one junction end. CDR3 loop: CVSSLTEDTEAFF. The CDR3 DNA reads TGTGTCAGCAGCCTGACAGAGGACACTGAAGCTTTCTTT. The rearrangement links TRBV12-3 or TRBV12-4 to TRBJ1-1; tentatively, D is TRBD1 (5 bases). This CDR3 has 13 residues.

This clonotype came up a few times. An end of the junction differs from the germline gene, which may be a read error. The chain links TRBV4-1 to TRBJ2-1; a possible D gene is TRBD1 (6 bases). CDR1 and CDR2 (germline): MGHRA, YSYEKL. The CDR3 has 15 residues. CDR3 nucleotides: TGCGCCAGCAGCCCTCGGGACAACTCCAACAATGAGCAGTTCTTC. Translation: CASSPRDNSNNEQFF.